A single sample is the source of the 19 T cell receptor beta chains below, sequenced in a study of PD-1 blockade in classical Hodgkin lymphoma. Sample time point: cycle 4 day 1 (C4D1), after more than 5 weeks of nivolumab. Each patient experienced a relapse that followed autologous stem cell transplantation, and brentuximab vedotin exposure varied. From thawed PBMCs, CD4+ T cells were purified using magnetic negative selection. Profiling relied on immunoSEQ multiplex PCR, and the TCRdb table lists in-frame clones only, not all of them. The sample includes 25,000 to 30,000 clones, approximately 80% seen only once; the top ten take about 0.64%. Sequenced here: CD4+ T cells from blood, sampled before the fourth cycle of nivolumab. The source of these receptors is a human donor with classical Hodgkin lymphoma.

This chain links TRBV5-1 with TRBJ1-5; no definite D call. Trimming took off 0 bases at V and 4 bases at J, with 8 bases between the two ends. The CDR3 extends over 14 amino acids. CDR1 is SGHRS and CDR2 is YFSETQ in the germline V gene. The chain's CDR3 is CASSLEGQNQPQHF. In DNA form, the CDR3 reads TGCGCCAGCAGCTTGGAGGGCCAAAATCAGCCCCAGCATTTT.

This chain joins TRBV7-2 and TRBJ2-7; D remains ambiguous. This CDR3 region has 15 residues. The V and J ends lost 5 bases and 0 bases respectively, with 14 bases between them. CDR1 is SGHTA and CDR2 is FQGNSA in the germline V gene. CDR3 region: CASSAYSFSSYEQYF. DNA of the CDR3: TGTGCCAGCAGCGCATACTCCTTTAGCTCCTACGAGCAGTACTTC.

The chain employs TRBV5-1 and TRBJ1-1; D might be TRBD1 (6 bases). Trimming cost V 4 bases and J 0 bases, with 10 bases left between them. The CDR3 is made up of 14 amino acids. The V gene's germline CDR1 is SGHRS and CDR2 YFSETQ. CDR3: CASSQTGVNTEAFF. The CDR3 DNA is TGCGCCAGCAGCCAGACAGGAGTGAACACTGAAGCTTTCTTT. The full variable domain, its missing parts supplied by reference TRBV5-1 and TRBJ1-1, is KAGVTQTPRYLIKTRGQQVTLSCSPISGHRSVSWYQQTPGQGLQFLFEYFSETQRNKGNFPGRFSGRQFSNSRSEMNVSTLELGDSALYLCASSQTGVNTEAFFGQGTRLTVV.

The V call is TRBV2, the J call TRBJ1-2; D uncertain. The V gene's germline CDR1 is SNHLY and CDR2 FYNNEI. The CDR3 extends over 13 amino acids. V lost 3 bases, J lost 3 bases, and 8 bases lay in between. CDR3 sequence reads: CASSDDKYYGYTF. CDR3 nucleotide sequence: TGTGCCAGCAGTGACGACAAGTACTATGGCTACACCTTC. Complete variable domain (other parts from reference TRBV2 and TRBJ1-2): EPEVTQTPSHQVTQMGQEVILRCVPISNHLYFYWYRQILGQKVEFLVSFYNNEISEKSEIFDDQFSVERPDGSNFTLKIRSTKLEDSAMYFCASSDDKYYGYTFGSGTRLTVV.

CDR3 nucleotide sequence: TGTGCCAGCAGAGAGGAGGGATTCACAGATACGCAGTATTTT. Protein: CASREEGFTDTQYF. The rearrangement joins TRBV6-5 to TRBJ2-3; D possibly corresponds to TRBD2 (6 bases). Trimming left V 6 bases short and J 2 bases short, with 12 bases between. The CDR3 totals 14 residues. CDR1 and CDR2 from the germline V gene are MNHEY and SVGAGI.

This chain links TRBV19 with TRBJ2-7; D possibly corresponds to TRBD1 (6 bases). The CDR3 runs 16 residues. Germline CDR1 and CDR2: LNHDA and SQIVND (reference sequence). The V end lost 2 bases, the J end lost 4 bases, and 18 bases lay between the germline ends. This CDR3 is CASSIIATGGLYEQYF. The CDR3 DNA is TGTGCCAGTAGTATAATAGCGACAGGTGGATTGTACGAGCAGTACTTC.

The chain is built from TRBV9 and TRBJ2-3; 10 nucleotides line up with TRBD2. After removal of 0 bases from V and 3 bases from J, the junction contained 4 bases not matched to a gene. Germline loops: CDR1 SGDLS, CDR2 YYNGEE. CDR3 length equals 16 residues. CDR3 amino acids: CASSVGLAGVTDTQYF. The CDR3 DNA sequence: TGTGCCAGCAGCGTAGGGCTAGCGGGGGTAACAGATACGCAGTATTTT.

V and J are TRBV28 and TRBJ1-6; D is uncertain. CDR3 length equals 16 residues. V lost 7 bases and J lost 5, with 18 bases in between. From germline, CDR1 is MDHEN and CDR2 SYDVKM. The CDR3 is CASTKTGALNNSPLHF. Here the CDR3 DNA reads TGTGCCAGCACGAAGACCGGCGCATTGAATAATTCACCCCTCCACTTT. Using reference TRBV28 and TRBJ1-6 for the parts outside the CDR3, the full variable domain is DVKVTQSSRYLVKRTGEKVFLECVQDMDHENMFWYRQDPGLGLRLIYFSYDVKMKEKGDIPEGYSVSREKKERFSLILESASTNQTSMYLCASTKTGALNNSPLHFGNGTRLTVT.

This clone was seen a few times. This sequence joins TRBV25-1 and TRBJ1-2; D possibly corresponds to TRBD1 (6 bases). Germline CDR1 and CDR2: MGHDK and SYGVNS. The V end lost 2 bases, the J end lost 8 bases, and 12 bases lay between the germline ends. The length of the CDR3 is 13 residues. CDR3 nucleotide sequence: TGTGCCAGCAGTGAAGTGGGGGGGCTCGGCTACACCTTC. It codes for CASSEVGGLGYTF.

The V call is TRBV30, the J call TRBJ2-7; a weak D match, TRBD1 (7 bases). CDR3 length: 12 residues. Trimming took 5 bases from V and 4 from J, leaving 12 bases between them. Per germline, CDR1 GTSNPN and CDR2 SVGIG (reference sequence). The CDR3 region is CAWETGTYEQYF. The CDR3 bases are TGTGCCTGGGAGACAGGGACTTACGAGCAGTACTTC.

The rearrangement joins TRBV28 to TRBJ1-2; D remains unclear. V lost 6 bases, J lost 8 bases, and 10 bases lay in between. This CDR3 region has 11 residues. CDR1 is MDHEN, CDR2 SYDVKM, per germline. The CDR3 nucleotides are TGTGCCAGCAGCCTTCTGAACGGCTACACCTTC. It specifies CASSLLNGYTF.

The CDR3 spells CASSLPPPTGAEAFF. For the CDR3, the DNA is TGCGCCAGCAGCTTGCCTCCTCCTACAGGGGCTGAAGCTTTCTTT. V usage is TRBV5-1 and J usage is TRBJ1-1; 7 bases line up with TRBD1. V gave up 1 base and J gave up 6 bases; unmatched junction bases: 9. The CDR3 has 15 residues. Germline CDR1 and CDR2: SGHRS and YFSETQ.

The chain employs TRBV25-1 and TRBJ1-6; a weak D match, TRBD1 (5 bases). Deletions cut 3 bases from V and 10 bases from J, with 19 bases between. Germline CDR1 and CDR2: MGHDK and SYGVNS. The CDR3 spans 16 residues. The CDR3 sequence is CASSDRINRGGSPLHF. CDR3 nucleotide sequence: TGTGCCAGCAGTGATAGGATTAATAGGGGAGGATCACCCCTCCACTTT.

The chain links TRBV2 to TRBJ2-1, with D possibly being TRBD2 (6 bases). The CDR3 contains 12 residues. V was shortened by 6 bases and J by 5 bases, with 8 bases between the two germline ends. CDR1 SNHLY and CDR2 FYNNEI come from the germline V gene. The DNA of the CDR3 is TGTGCCAGCAGGGGGACTGACAATGAGCAGTTCTTC. Amino acid sequence: CASRGTDNEQFF.

CDR3 sequence: CASTTPRTNKQETQYF. CDR3 in DNA: TGTGCCAGCACCACACCCCGGACAAACAAACAAGAGACCCAGTACTTC. V usage is TRBV7-9 and J usage is TRBJ2-5; weak D call: TRBD1 (5 bases). CDR1 and CDR2 from the germline V gene are SEHNR and FQNEAQ (reference sequence). V was cut by 7 bases and J by 2 bases, with 20 bases left in between. This CDR3 contains 16 residues.

The DNA for the CDR3 is TGTGCCAGCAGCCAAGATCGGCTGCAAGCTTTCTTT. Protein sequence: CASSQDRLQAFF. V gene TRBV14 combines with J gene TRBJ1-1; no clear D gene. The germline V gene encodes CDR1 SGHDN and CDR2 FVKESK. V lost 0 bases and J lost 9, with 8 bases in between. This CDR3 is built from 12 residues. The full variable domain, with the rest looked up from reference TRBV14 and TRBJ1-1, is EAGVTQFPSHSVIEKGQTVTLRCDPISGHDNLYWYRRVMGKEIKFLLHFVKESKQDESGMPNNRFLAERTGGTYSTLKVQPAELEDSGVYFCASSQDRLQAFFGQGTRLTVV.

This CDR3 is CAWSRGTLGKLFF. In DNA form, the CDR3 reads TGTGCCTGGAGTAGAGGGACCTTAGGAAAACTGTTTTTT. The rearrangement joins TRBV30 to TRBJ1-4; weak D call: TRBD1 (5 bases). V lost 2 bases and J 10 bases, leaving 14 bases between the germline ends. Germline loops: CDR1 GTSNPN, CDR2 SVGIG (reference sequence). The CDR3 covers 13 residues. The variable domain in full, completed from reference TRBV30 and TRBJ1-4, reads SQTIHQWPATLVQPVGSPLSLECTVEGTSNPNLYWYRQAAGRGLQLLFYSVGIGQISSEVPQNLSASRPQDRQFILSSKKLLLSDSGFYLCAWSRGTLGKLFFGSGTQLSVL.

CDR3 in DNA: TGTGCCAGCAGCCCGTTCCCCGGGACACATTCTGGAAACACCATATATTTT. It codes for CASSPFPGTHSGNTIYF. The chain has TRBV7-2 and TRBJ1-3; D is possibly TRBD1 (6 bases). Trimming left V 5 bases short and J 1 base short, with 18 bases between. The CDR3 consists of 17 residues. CDR1 and CDR2 (germline): SGHTA, FQGNSA.

The V gene is TRBV5-1, the J gene TRBJ1-1, with a possible D match to TRBD1 (6 bases). The V and J ends lost 0 bases and 5 bases respectively, with 11 bases between them. Germline V gives CDR1 SGHRS, CDR2 YFSETQ. The CDR3 loop spans 14 amino acids. The CDR3 protein is CASSLVGGRTEAFF. The CDR3 bases are TGCGCCAGCAGCTTGGTGGGGGGCAGGACTGAAGCTTTCTTT.